The clone carrying this T cell receptor beta chain has more than one count but fewer than ten. The CDR3 spans 15 residues. V lost 2 bases to trimming and J lost 7 bases; unmatched junction nucleotides: 4. Germline V gives CDR1 SGHTA, CDR2 FQGNSA. How the authors handled the data: Estimates of nucleated cell counts were drawn from the amplification of reference gene primers. TCRdb's table, derived via immunoSEQ multiplex PCR, lists solely in-frame clones and lacks some. The D gene and trimming were derived from the DNA, and the V and J assignments and clone size from that table. This sample has around 100,000 clones; around 80% occur once, and the top ten carry about 20%. This entry comes from a study of blood T cell repertoires in COVID-19. Overall study context: The United States, Italy and Spain provided the acute and convalescent COVID-19 samples. The cDNA or gDNA used as material had been derived from T cells, B-cell-depleted T cells, or PBMCs.

The sequence derives from a man in his sixties or seventies with active or convalescent COVID-19. Sequenced: peripheral blood. This chain joins TRBV7-2 and TRBJ2-2; 10 nucleotides line up with TRBD2. CDR3 sequence: CASSLSGGAFGELFF. Written as DNA, the CDR3 is TGTGCCAGCAGCTTAAGCGGGGGGGCCTTCGGGGAGCTGTTTTTT.